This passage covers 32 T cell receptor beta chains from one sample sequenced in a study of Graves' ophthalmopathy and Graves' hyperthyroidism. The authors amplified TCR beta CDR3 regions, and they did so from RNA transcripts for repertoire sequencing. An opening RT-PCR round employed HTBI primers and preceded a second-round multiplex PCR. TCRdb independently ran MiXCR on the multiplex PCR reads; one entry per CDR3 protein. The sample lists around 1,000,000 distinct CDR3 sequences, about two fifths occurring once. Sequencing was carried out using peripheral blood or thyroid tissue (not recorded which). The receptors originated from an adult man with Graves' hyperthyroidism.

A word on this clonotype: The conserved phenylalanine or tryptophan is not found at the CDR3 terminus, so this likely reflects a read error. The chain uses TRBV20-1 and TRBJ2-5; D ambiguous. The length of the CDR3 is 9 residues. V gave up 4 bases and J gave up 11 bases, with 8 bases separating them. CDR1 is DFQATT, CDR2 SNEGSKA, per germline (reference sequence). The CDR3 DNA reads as TGCAGTGCTACCACCGGACAGTACTAC. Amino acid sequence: CSATTGQYY.

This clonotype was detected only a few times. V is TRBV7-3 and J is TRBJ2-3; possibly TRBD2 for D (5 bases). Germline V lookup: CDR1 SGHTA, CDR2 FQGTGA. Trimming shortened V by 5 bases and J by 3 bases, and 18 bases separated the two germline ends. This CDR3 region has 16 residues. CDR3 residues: CASSVTPPGETDTQYF. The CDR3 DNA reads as TGTGCCAGCAGCGTTACTCCTCCCGGGGAAACAGATACGCAGTATTTT.

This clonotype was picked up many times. In DNA, the CDR3 is TGTGCCAGCAGGAGACAGGGACAAGGCAATCAGCCCCAGCATTTT. It encodes CASRRQGQGNQPQHF. J is TRBJ1-5 and V is TRBV2, with 7 positions matching TRBD1. J gave up 2 bases and V 6 bases, and 7 bases lay outside the gene matches. Germline V gives CDR1 SNHLY, CDR2 FYNNEI. The CDR3 contains 15 residues.

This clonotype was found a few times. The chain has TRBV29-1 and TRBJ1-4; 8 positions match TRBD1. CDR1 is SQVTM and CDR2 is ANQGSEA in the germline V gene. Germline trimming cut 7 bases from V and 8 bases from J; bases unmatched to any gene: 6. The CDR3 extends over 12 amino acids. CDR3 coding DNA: TGCAGCGCGACAGGGGACGGGGAAAAACTGTTTTTT. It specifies CSATGDGEKLFF.

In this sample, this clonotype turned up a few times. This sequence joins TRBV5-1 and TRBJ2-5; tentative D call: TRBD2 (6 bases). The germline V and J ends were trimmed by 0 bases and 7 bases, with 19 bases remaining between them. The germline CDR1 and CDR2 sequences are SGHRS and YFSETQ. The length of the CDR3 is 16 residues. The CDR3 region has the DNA TGCGCCAGCAGCTTGGGCATCGGAGGGACCGGGGGGACCCAGTACTTC. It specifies CASSLGIGGTGGTQYF.

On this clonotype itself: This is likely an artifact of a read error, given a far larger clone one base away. CDR3 protein: CASSFGSHETQYF. CDR3 coding DNA: TGTGCCAGCAGCTTCGGGTCTCATGAGACCCAGTACTTC. The chain couples TRBV5-5 to TRBJ2-5; no clear D. The V and J ends lost 2 bases and 5 bases respectively, with 10 bases between them. The germline V gene has CDR1 SGHKS and CDR2 YYEKEE (reference sequence). The CDR3 has 13 amino acids.

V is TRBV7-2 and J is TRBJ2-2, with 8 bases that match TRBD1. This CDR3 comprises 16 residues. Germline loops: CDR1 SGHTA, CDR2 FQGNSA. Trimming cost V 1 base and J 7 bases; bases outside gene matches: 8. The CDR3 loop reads CASSLGLQGAVGELFF. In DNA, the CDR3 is TGTGCCAGCAGCTTAGGATTGCAGGGGGCGGTCGGGGAGCTGTTTTTT.

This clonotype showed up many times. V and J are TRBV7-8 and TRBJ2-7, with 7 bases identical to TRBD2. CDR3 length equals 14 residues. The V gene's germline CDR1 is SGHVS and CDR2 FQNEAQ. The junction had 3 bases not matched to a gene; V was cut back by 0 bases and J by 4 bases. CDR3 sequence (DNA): TGTGCCAGCAGCTTAGCGGGGGGGAGGTACGAGCAGTACTTC. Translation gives CASSLAGGRYEQYF.

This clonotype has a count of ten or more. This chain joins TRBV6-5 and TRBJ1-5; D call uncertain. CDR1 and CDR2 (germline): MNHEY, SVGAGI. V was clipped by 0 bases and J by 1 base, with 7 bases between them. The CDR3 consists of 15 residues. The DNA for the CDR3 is TGTGCCAGCAGTTACTCGGGCGAAAGCAATCAGCCCCAGCATTTT. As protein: CASSYSGESNQPQHF.

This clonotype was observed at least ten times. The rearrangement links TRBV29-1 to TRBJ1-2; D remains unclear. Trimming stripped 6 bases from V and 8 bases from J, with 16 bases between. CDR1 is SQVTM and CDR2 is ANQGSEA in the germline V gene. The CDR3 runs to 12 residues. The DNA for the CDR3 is TGCAGCGTGCGGACGGCGAAATCGGGCTACACCTTC. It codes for CSVRTAKSGYTF.

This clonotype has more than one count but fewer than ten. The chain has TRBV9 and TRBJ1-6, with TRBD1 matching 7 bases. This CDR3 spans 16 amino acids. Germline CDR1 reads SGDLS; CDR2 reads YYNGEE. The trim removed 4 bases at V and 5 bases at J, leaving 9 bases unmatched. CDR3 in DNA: TGTGCCAGCAGCCAGACGGGCGGGACAGATAATTCACCCCTCCACTTT. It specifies CASSQTGGTDNSPLHF.

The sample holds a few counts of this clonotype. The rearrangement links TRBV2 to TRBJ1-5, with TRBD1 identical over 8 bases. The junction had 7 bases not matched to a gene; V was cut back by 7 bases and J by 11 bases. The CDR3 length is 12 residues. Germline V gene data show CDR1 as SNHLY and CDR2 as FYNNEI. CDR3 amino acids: CASMTGDKAQHF. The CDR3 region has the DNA TGTGCCAGCATGACAGGGGATAAGGCCCAGCATTTT.

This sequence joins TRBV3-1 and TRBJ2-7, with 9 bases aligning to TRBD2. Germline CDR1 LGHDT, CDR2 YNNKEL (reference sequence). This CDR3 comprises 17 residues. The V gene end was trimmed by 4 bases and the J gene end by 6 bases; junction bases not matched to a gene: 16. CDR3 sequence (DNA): TGTGCCAGCAGCCCTGCCCCTCGGGGCGGGAGGGCAGGCGAGCAGTACTTC. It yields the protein CASSPAPRGGRAGEQYF.

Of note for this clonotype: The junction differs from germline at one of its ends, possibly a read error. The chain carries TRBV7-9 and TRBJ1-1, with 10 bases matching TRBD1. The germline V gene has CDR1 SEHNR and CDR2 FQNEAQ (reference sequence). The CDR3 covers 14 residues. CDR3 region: CASSQRQGAAEAFF. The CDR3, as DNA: TGCGCCAGCAGCCAAAGACAGGGGGCCGCTGAAGCTTTCTTT.

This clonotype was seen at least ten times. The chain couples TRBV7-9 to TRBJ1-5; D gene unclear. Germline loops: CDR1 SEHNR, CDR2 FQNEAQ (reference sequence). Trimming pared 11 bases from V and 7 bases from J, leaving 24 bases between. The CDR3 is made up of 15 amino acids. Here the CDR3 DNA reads TGTGCCTGGATCTTGGGCGAATACGTGGAACAGCCCCAGCATTTT. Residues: CAWILGEYVEQPQHF.

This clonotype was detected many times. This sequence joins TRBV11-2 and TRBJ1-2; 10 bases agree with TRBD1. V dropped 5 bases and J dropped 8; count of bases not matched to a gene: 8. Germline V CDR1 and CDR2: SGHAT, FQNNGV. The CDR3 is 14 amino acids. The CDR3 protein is CASSPRTGGGGYTF. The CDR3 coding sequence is TGTGCCAGCAGCCCACGGACAGGGGGAGGAGGCTACACCTTC. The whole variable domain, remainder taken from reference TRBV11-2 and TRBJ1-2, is EAGVAQSPRYKIIEKRQSVAFWCNPISGHATLYWYQQILGQGPKLLIQFQNNGVVDDSQLPKDRFSAERLKGVDSTLKIQPAKLEDSAVYLCASSPRTGGGGYTFGSGTRLTVV.

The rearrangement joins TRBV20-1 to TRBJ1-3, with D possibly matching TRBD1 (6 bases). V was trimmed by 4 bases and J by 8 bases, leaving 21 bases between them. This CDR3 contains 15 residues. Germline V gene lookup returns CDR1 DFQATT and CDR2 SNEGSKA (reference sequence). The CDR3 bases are TGCAGTGCTACCCTACAGGGAACGAGGGGCTACACCATATATTTT. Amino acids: CSATLQGTRGYTIYF.

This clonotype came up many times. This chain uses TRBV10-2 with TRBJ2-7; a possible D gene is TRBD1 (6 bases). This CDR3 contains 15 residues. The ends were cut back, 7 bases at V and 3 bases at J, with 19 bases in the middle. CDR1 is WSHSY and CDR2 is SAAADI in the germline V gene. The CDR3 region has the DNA TGCGCCAGCATGGACCAGACAGGCTCCATCTACGAGCAGTACTTC. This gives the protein CASMDQTGSIYEQYF.

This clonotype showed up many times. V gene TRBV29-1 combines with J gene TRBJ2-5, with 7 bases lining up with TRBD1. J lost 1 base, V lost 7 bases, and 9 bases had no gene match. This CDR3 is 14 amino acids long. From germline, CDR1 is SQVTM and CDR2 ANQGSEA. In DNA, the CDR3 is TGCAGCGCCAAACCACGGGACAGCCAAGAGACCCAGTACTTC. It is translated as CSAKPRDSQETQYF.

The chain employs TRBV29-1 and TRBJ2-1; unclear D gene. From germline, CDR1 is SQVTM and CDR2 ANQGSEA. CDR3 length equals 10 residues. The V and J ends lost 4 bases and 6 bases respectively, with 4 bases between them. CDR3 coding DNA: TGCAGCGTTGGGTCCAATGAGCAGTTCTTC. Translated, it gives CSVGSNEQFF.

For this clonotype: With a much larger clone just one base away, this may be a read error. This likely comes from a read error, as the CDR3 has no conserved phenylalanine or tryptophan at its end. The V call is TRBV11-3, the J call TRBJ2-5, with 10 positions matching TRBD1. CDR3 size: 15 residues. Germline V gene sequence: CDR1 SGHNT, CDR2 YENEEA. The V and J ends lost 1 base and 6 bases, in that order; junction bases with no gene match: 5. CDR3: CASSLGQGAQKTQYV. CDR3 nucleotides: TGTGCCAGCAGCTTAGGACAGGGGGCGCAGAAGACCCAGTACGTC.

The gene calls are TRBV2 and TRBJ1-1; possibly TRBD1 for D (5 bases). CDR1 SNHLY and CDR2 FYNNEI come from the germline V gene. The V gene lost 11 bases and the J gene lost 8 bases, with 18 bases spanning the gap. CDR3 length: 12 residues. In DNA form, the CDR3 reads TGTGCCTGGAGTGAGGGACGGATAGAAGCTTTCTTT. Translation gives CAWSEGRIEAFF.

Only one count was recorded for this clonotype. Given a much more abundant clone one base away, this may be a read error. The CDR3 sequence: CAISETVGHSTYEQYF. The CDR3 DNA is TGTGCCATCAGTGAGACCGTAGGACATTCCACCTACGAGCAGTACTTC. This chain connects TRBV10-3 to TRBJ2-7; TRBD1 is a possible D gene (5 bases). Germline lookup yields CDR1 ENHRY and CDR2 SYGVKD. V gave up 2 bases and J gave up 2 bases, with 16 bases separating them. The CDR3 length is 16 residues.

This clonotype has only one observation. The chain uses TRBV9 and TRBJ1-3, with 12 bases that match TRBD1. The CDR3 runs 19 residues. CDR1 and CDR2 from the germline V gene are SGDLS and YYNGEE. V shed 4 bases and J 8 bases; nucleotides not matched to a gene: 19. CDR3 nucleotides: TGTGCCAGCAGCCCGACAACTACCCCGAGGGACAGGGGGCGTTACACCATATATTTT. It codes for CASSPTTTPRDRGRYTIYF.

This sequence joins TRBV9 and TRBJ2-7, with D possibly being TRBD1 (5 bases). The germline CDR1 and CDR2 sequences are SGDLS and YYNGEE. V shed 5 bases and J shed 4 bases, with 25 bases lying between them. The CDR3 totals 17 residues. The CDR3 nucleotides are TGTGCCAGCAGTGGTCAGGGTACAGATCGGCCCTTTTACGAGCAGTACTTC. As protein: CASSGQGTDRPFYEQYF.

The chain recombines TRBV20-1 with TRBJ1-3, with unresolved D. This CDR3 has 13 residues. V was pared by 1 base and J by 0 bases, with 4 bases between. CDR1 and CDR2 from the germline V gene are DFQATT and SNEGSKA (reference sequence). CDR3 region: CSARGPSGNTIYF. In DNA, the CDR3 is TGCAGTGCTAGAGGTCCCTCTGGAAACACCATATATTTT.

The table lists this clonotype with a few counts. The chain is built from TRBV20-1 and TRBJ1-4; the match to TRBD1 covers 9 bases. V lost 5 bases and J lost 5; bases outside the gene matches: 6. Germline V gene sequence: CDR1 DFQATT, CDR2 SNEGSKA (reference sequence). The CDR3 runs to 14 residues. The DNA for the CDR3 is TGCAGTGCTCGGGACAGGGAACAAAATGAAAAACTGTTTTTT. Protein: CSARDREQNEKLFF.

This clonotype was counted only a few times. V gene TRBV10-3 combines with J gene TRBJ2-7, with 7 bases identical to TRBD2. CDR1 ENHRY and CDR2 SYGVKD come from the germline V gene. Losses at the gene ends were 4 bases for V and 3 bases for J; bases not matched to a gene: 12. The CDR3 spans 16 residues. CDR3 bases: TGTGCCATCAGTGGTTCTCGAATCGAGCGGGGCTACGAGCAGTACTTC. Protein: CAISGSRIERGYEQYF.

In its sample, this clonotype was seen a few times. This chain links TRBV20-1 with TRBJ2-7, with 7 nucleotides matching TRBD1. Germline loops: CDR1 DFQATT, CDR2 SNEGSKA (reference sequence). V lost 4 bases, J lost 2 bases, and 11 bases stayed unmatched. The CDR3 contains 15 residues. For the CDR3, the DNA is TGCAGTGCTACACCGGGACAGCGATCCCCCTACGAGCAGTACTTC. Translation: CSATPGQRSPYEQYF.

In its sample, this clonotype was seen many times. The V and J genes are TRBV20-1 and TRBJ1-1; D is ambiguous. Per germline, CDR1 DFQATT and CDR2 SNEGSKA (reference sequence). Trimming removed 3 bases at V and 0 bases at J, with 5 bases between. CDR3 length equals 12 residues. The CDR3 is CSASDMNTEAFF. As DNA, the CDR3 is TGCAGTGCTAGCGATATGAACACTGAAGCTTTCTTT.

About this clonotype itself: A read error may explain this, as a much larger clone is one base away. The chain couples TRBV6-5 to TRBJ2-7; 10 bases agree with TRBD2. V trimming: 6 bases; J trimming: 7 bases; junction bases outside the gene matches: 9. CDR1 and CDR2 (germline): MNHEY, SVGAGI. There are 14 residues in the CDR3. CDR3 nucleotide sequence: TGTGCCAGCAGGAAGGGAGCGGGAGGGAAGGAGCAGTACGTC. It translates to CASRKGAGGKEQYV.

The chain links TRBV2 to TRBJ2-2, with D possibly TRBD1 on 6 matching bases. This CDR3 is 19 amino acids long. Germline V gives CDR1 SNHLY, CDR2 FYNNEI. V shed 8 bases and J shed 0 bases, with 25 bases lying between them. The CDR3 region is CASSPARSRGNANTGELFF. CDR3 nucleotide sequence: TGTGCCAGCTCACCGGCCAGGTCTAGGGGGAACGCGAACACCGGGGAGCTGTTTTTT. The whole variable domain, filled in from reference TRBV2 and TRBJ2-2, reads EPEVTQTPSHQVTQMGQEVILRCVPISNHLYFYWYRQILGQKVEFLVSFYNNEISEKSEIFDDQFSVERPDGSNFTLKIRSTKLEDSAMYFCASSPARSRGNANTGELFFGEGSRLTVL.